These 9 T cell receptor beta chains were sequenced from one sample in a study of blood T cells in healthy people across ages. The authors ran a second PCR of 7 to 11 cycles using a sample-barcoded 5' primer and a J-beta primer mix. TCRdb ran MiXCR on the 5' RACE reads and lists one entry per CDR3 protein. This sample has roughly 1,500,000 distinct CDR3 sequences; approximately 42% occur once, and the top ten carry 7.9%. Sequencing was done on a sample of blood. Receptors were obtained from a young woman in good health.

This clonotype was seen only a few times. V is TRBV10-3 and J is TRBJ2-5; a weak D match, TRBD1 (6 bases). The CDR3 runs to 16 residues. Deletions cut 2 bases from V and 0 bases from J, with 13 bases between. Germline-derived CDR1 and CDR2 are ENHRY and SYGVKD. The CDR3 nucleotides read TGTGCCATCAGTGAGAGGGGGTCCCCTTACCAAGAGACCCAGTACTTC. Residues: CAISERGSPYQETQYF.

The chain carries TRBV4-1 and TRBJ2-2, with 12 bases fitting TRBD2. Germline V gene data show CDR1 as MGHRA and CDR2 as YSYEKL. The CDR3 loop spans 24 amino acids. V shed 1 base, J shed 0 bases, and the junction held 21 bases outside the gene matches. The CDR3, as DNA: TGCGCCAGCAGCCAAGGACCCAACCCTAGCGGGGGGGCCTGGGGGGCTACGAACACCGGGGAGCTGTTTTTT. Its translation is CASSQGPNPSGGAWGATNTGELFF.

This clonotype was observed a handful of times. The rearrangement uses TRBV20-1 and TRBJ2-1; the D gene is possibly TRBD2 (5 bases). V lost 6 bases and J lost 8, with 11 bases in between. This CDR3 is 11 amino acids long. Germline V lookup: CDR1 DFQATT, CDR2 SNEGSKA (reference sequence). CDR3 in amino acids: CSAKERDEQFF. CDR3 DNA sequence: TGCAGTGCGAAGGAGAGGGATGAGCAGTTCTTC.

J is TRBJ2-7 and V is TRBV7-9; the match to TRBD1 covers 7 bases. The CDR3 covers 15 residues. Germline V lookup: CDR1 SEHNR, CDR2 FQNEAQ (reference sequence). V shed 3 bases, J shed 0 bases, and the junction held 5 bases outside the gene matches. CDR3 DNA sequence: TGTGCCAGCAGCTTCCGACAGGGTCTCTCCTACGAGCAGTACTTC. Residues: CASSFRQGLSYEQYF.

This clonotype was detected once. This rearrangement joins TRBV20-1 to TRBJ2-1; no definite D call. The J call is doubtful: the DNA matches TRBJ2-7 better. The CDR3 consists of 14 residues. Germline V gives CDR1 DFQATT, CDR2 SNEGSKA (reference sequence). Here the CDR3 reads CSAPPIAPYNEQYF. CDR3 nucleotides: TGCAGTGCTCCCCCCATTGCGCCGTACAATGAGCAGTACTTC.

The chain joins TRBV5-1 to TRBJ2-3; 10 bases are shared with TRBD1. Per the germline V gene, CDR1 is SGHRS and CDR2 is YFSETQ. The junction had 9 bases not matched to a gene; V was cut back by 7 bases and J by 4 bases. This CDR3 is 15 amino acids long. The CDR3 region is CASSPGTGVPDTQYF. Written as DNA, the CDR3 is TGCGCCAGCTCTCCCGGGACAGGGGTTCCAGATACGCAGTATTTT.

The chain uses TRBV5-1 and TRBJ2-5; a possible D gene is TRBD2 (7 bases). The ends were cut back, 5 bases at V and 2 bases at J, with 22 bases in the middle. The CDR3 totals 17 residues. Germline lookup yields CDR1 SGHRS and CDR2 YFSETQ. CDR3 sequence reads: CASSSLQGSGAQETQYF. CDR3 bases: TGCGCCAGCAGTTCTCTCCAGGGGAGCGGGGCTCAAGAGACCCAGTACTTC.

V and J are TRBV10-3 and TRBJ2-7; tentatively, D is TRBD1 (5 bases). This CDR3 has 14 residues. The V end was cut by 4 bases, the J end by 1 base, with 11 bases between. CDR1 and CDR2 from the germline V gene are ENHRY and SYGVKD. This CDR3 is CAISATQVSYEQYF. In nucleotides, the CDR3 is TGTGCCATCAGTGCGACACAGGTTTCCTACGAGCAGTACTTC.

This clonotype was found a few times. The V call is TRBV20-1, the J call TRBJ2-1; no reliable D call. The CDR3 sequence is 12 residues long. Germline loops: CDR1 DFQATT, CDR2 SNEGSKA (reference sequence). Here the CDR3 DNA reads TGCAGGCCGCCTCCTGCCTACAATGAGCAGTTCTTC. It is translated as CRPPPAYNEQFF.